Here is one T cell receptor beta chain with its context. Its cognate antigen is unknown. Here immunoSEQ multiplex PCR was the method, and the copy in TCRdb shows in-frame clones only, minus some. The sample lists more than 100,000 clones, 75% to 90% occurring once. The data belong to a study of T cell responses to AZD1222 COVID-19 vaccine. V lost 0 bases, J lost 5 bases, and 8 bases lay in between. CDR1 is LNHNV and CDR2 is YYDKDF in the germline V gene (reference sequence). The CDR3 extends over 13 amino acids. Study-wide findings and caveats: The number of AZD1222 recipients seropositive at baseline was only five to seven.

The material was peripheral blood, obtained on day 0 of AZD1222 vaccination. This receptor was taken from an adult in good health. This rearrangement joins TRBV15 to TRBJ2-7, with unresolved D. The CDR3 bases are TGTGCCACCAGCAGAGACTTGTCGGACGAGCAGTACTTC. Translating it yields CATSRDLSDEQYF.